These 8 T cell receptor beta chains came from one sample sequenced in a study of CD8 T cells in Susac syndrome. With random hexamers, 0.5 to 1 ug RNA was reverse transcribed. TCRdb reanalysed the immunoSEQ multiplex PCR reads using MiXCR and keeps one entry per CDR3 protein. The sample has about 280,000 distinct CDR3 sequences, about 88% seen once; the top ten hold 0.11%. The sequenced material came from CD8+ T cells from PBMCs. These receptors were obtained from a human donor with multiple sclerosis.

V and J are TRBV7-9 and TRBJ2-7; D remains ambiguous. Germline CDR1 reads SEHNR; CDR2 reads FQNEAQ (reference sequence). With 2 bases removed from V and 2 bases from J, the gap between germline ends came to 10 bases. This CDR3 spans 14 amino acids. The CDR3 DNA reads TGTGCCAGCAGCTTATCAAAGCGAGCCTACGAGCAGTACTTC. It translates to CASSLSKRAYEQYF.

The V gene is TRBV12-1, the J gene TRBJ2-3; the table's TRBD2 call for D was not verified on the DNA. TRBV12-1 is recorded as a pseudogene. The CDR3 runs to 17 residues. The CDR3 region has the DNA TGTGCCAGCAGCCCGAACCCGGCGGGAGGATCCACAGATACGCAGTATTTT. Residues: CASSPNPAGGSTDTQYF.

This clonotype was observed a few times. The V and J genes are TRBV6-1 and TRBJ2-1; D is undetermined. V was cut by 2 bases and J by 5 bases, with 13 bases left in between. The CDR3 length is 15 residues. Germline lookup yields CDR1 MNHNS and CDR2 SASEGT. This CDR3 is CASSELDRAHNEQFF. The CDR3 DNA follows: TGTGCCAGCAGTGAACTGGACCGGGCCCACAATGAGCAGTTCTTC.

The chain uses TRBV12-3 or TRBV12-4 and TRBJ1-4, with D possibly TRBD1 on 5 matching bases. The V end was cut by 3 bases, the J end by 0 bases, with 11 bases between. The CDR3 consists of 16 residues. In nucleotides, the CDR3 is TGTGCCAGCAGTTTTGGAGGGGAGGCAACTAATGAAAAACTGTTTTTT. Its translation is CASSFGGEATNEKLFF.

The genes are TRBV4-1 and TRBJ2-7, with D possibly matching TRBD2 (5 bases). The CDR3 runs to 15 residues. Germline CDR1 reads MGHRA; CDR2 reads YSYEKL. The germline V and J ends were trimmed by 0 bases and 2 bases, with 11 bases remaining between them. The CDR3 loop reads CASSQDEGSAYEQYF. CDR3 bases: TGCGCCAGCAGCCAAGACGAGGGAAGTGCCTACGAGCAGTACTTC.

The rearrangement joins TRBV6-5 to TRBJ1-1; 9 nucleotides match TRBD1. J lost 6 bases, V lost 4 bases, and 12 bases had no gene match. Germline assignment: CDR1 MNHEY and CDR2 SVGAGI. The length of the CDR3 is 16 residues. CDR3 nucleotide sequence: TGTGCCAGCAGTTCATTATGGACAGGGGAGGGTTCTGAAGCTTTCTTT. It specifies CASSSLWTGEGSEAFF.

The V gene is TRBV24-1, the J gene TRBJ1-1; no clear D. Trimming cost V 5 bases and J 3 bases, with 6 bases left between them. Germline V gives CDR1 KGHDR, CDR2 SFDVKD. The CDR3 length is 12 residues. The CDR3 DNA follows: TGTGCCACCAGTGGTGGGTACACTGAAGCTTTCTTT. Its protein product is CATSGGYTEAFF.

This sequence joins TRBV10-3 and TRBJ2-7; 9 nucleotides match TRBD2. V trimming: 3 bases; J trimming: 3 bases; junction bases outside the gene matches: 6. Germline CDR1 ENHRY, CDR2 SYGVKD. The CDR3 extends over 15 amino acids. The DNA for the CDR3 is TGTGCCATCAGTGATATTGGTAGCGGGAGCTACGAGCAGTACTTC. This encodes CAISDIGSGSYEQYF.